This T cell receptor (beta chain) comes out of a study of T-cell reconstitution after alpha-beta-depleted transplantation in children (dated by TCRdb to the mid-2010s). Regarding the complete study: Using TCR repertoire profiling, the study quantitatively followed how T-cell immune reconstitution unfolded in children after TCRalphabeta/CD19-depleted allogeneic hematopoietic cell transplantation.

This clonotype occurred once. Its antigen specificity is not known. Base qualities are not recorded, but no much larger clone differs from it by a single base. Summary of the overall study and its limitations: The frequencies of hyperexpanded clones fell over the following months, and after one year, T-cell counts and TCRbeta diversity were mostly attributed to newly produced T cells. The high TCRbeta diversity at day 60 in some patients was ascribed to recipient T cells and intrathymic progenitors that had survived conditioning. Apparently early alphabetaT-cell count recovery about two months after transplant reportedly relied on only several hundred rapidly expanded clones derived from non-depleted graft cells.

The treatment or condition label corresponds to: allogeneic hematopoietic cell transplantation with graft depleted of TCRalphabeta T cells and CD19 B cells. TCRalphabeta/CD19-depleted allogeneic hematopoietic cell grafts were given to the transplant recipients, all of whom were children. The protocol used for the library was PCR. Instrument on record: Illumina HiSeq 2500. TCR library preparation used molecular barcoding, with unique molecular identifiers applied to normalize quantification of the TCRbeta repertoire. Through fastp at Q25 and MiXCR, TCRdb rebuilt clones from the public reads, retaining in-frame beta chains. Each CDR3 protein gets just one entry, which takes the most common genes and DNA from the rows behind it. Across this sample there are about 980,000 distinct CDR3 sequences, with about 26% seen only once. Over 25% of the sample belongs to the ten largest clones. The clonotype was recovered from a boy in the first two years of life who had a stem cell transplant for SCID, so the T cells may come from the graft donor. The source material was PBMCs, mostly from graft donor cells, sampled 360 days after TCRalphabeta/CD19-depleted stem cell transplant.

CDR3 protein: CATSTNTKRGGSFSRNEQFF. The DNA sequence follows: TGTGCCACCAGCACCAATACGAAACGGGGGGGCTCCTTCAGTCGCAATGAGCAGTTCTTC. The sequence joins TRBV15 to TRBJ2-1; 8 of the junction bases match TRBD2. V is cut back by 4 bases and J by 6 bases, with 23 bases in the junction unmatched. Inclusive of the bounding cysteine and phenylalanine, the CDR3 is 20 residues long. Of all the DNA, just the CDR3 is kept, 60 bases in frame from base 1. CDR1 is given as LNHNV and CDR2 as YYDKDF, both from the germline V gene (reference sequence). Joined to the reference TRBV15 and TRBJ2-1 proteins, this CDR3 gives the full variable domain: DAMVIQNPRYQVTQFGKPVTLSCSQTLNHNVMYWYQQKSSQAPKLLFHYYDKDFNNEADTPDNFQSRRPNTSFCFLDIRSPGLGDTAMYLCATSTNTKRGGSFSRNEQFFGPGTRLTVL.